These 23 T cell receptor beta chains came from one sample sequenced in a study of T-cell memory formation after mild COVID-19. TCRdb recomputed calls from the 5' RACE reads with MiXCR, one row per CDR3 protein. The repertoire holds about 290,000 distinct CDR3 sequences, around 15% seen once, with roughly 22% in the top ten. Sequencing input: PBMCs or a T cell subset sorted from them (not recorded which). These receptors came from a man aged 18-30 years who had mild COVID-19 (a few samples of this study predate the infection). Cell type and time point are not known.

The genes are TRBV7-4 and TRBJ2-5; D is unresolved. CDR1 is SGHVT and CDR2 is SQSDAQ in the germline V gene. V lost 10 bases and J 4 bases, leaving 10 bases between the germline ends. This CDR3 comprises 11 residues. CDR3 loop: CANPGIETQYF. CDR3 sequence (DNA): TGTGCCAACCCTGGGATAGAGACCCAGTACTTC.

The V and J genes are TRBV12-3 or TRBV12-4 and TRBJ2-3, with D perhaps TRBD1 or TRBD2 (6 bases each). This CDR3 comprises 14 residues. The V end lost 5 bases, the J end lost 7 bases, and 16 bases lay between the germline ends. CDR3 bases: TGTGCCAGCAGTCTCAGCCGGGGGCCCAATACGCAGTATTTT. Protein: CASSLSRGPNTQYF.

The chain joins TRBV5-1 to TRBJ2-7; either TRBD1 or TRBD2 may fit D (7 bases each). The CDR3 extends over 13 amino acids. Germline V gene data show CDR1 as SGHRS and CDR2 as YFSETQ. The V end was cut by 1 base, the J end by 7 bases, with 12 bases between. The CDR3 region has the DNA TGCGCCAGCAGCTTGATCAGGGGGGGGGAGCAGTACGTC. Translation gives CASSLIRGGEQYV.

This clonotype was detected many times. This chain links TRBV20-1 with TRBJ2-3; D is perhaps TRBD1 (6 bases). The CDR3 loop spans 13 amino acids. Germline CDR1 is DFQATT and CDR2 is SNEGSKA (reference sequence). V gave up 3 bases and J gave up 7 bases, with 14 bases separating them. Written as DNA, the CDR3 is TGCAGTGCTAGGTCACTGGGACAAAATACGCAGTATTTT. Protein sequence: CSARSLGQNTQYF.

J is TRBJ1-5 and V is TRBV9; the match to TRBD1 covers 10 bases. V dropped 4 bases and J dropped 4; count of bases not matched to a gene: 8. Germline loops: CDR1 SGDLS, CDR2 YYNGEE. The CDR3 has 16 residues. The CDR3 nucleotides read TGTGCCAGCAGCCCTGGAGGGACAGGGGTTAATCAGCCCCAGCATTTT. It is translated as CASSPGGTGVNQPQHF.

This clonotype was observed a few times. The chain joins TRBV18 to TRBJ2-5; possibly TRBD2 for D (5 bases). V lost 6 bases, J lost 5 bases, and 16 bases lay in between. Germline lookup yields CDR1 KGHSH and CDR2 LQKENI. This CDR3 has 14 residues. This CDR3 is CASSLDAGMETQYF. The CDR3 nucleotides read TGTGCCAGCTCCCTCGATGCGGGTATGGAGACCCAGTACTTC. Variable domain in full (rest from reference TRBV18 and TRBJ2-5): NAGVMQNPRHLVRRRGQEARLRCSPMKGHSHVYWYRQLPEEGLKFMVYLQKENIIDESGMPKERFSAEFPKEGPSILRIQQVVRGDSAAYFCASSLDAGMETQYFGPGTRLLVL.

The J gene is TRBJ1-6, the V gene TRBV6-5; tentatively, D is TRBD1 (5 bases). V dropped 2 bases and J dropped 12 bases, with 5 bases sitting between them. Germline CDR1 MNHEY, CDR2 SVGAGI. CDR3 length: 11 residues. The CDR3: CASSYGGPLHF. The CDR3 coding sequence is TGTGCCAGCAGTTACGGGGGACCCCTCCACTTT.

This sequence joins TRBV11-3 and TRBJ2-3, with a weak D call TRBD1 (5 bases). In germline, CDR1 is SGHNT, CDR2 YENEEA. Trimming shortened V by 5 bases and J by 5 bases, and 14 bases separated the two germline ends. The length of the CDR3 is 14 residues. The CDR3 sequence: CASSQGILRDTQYF. The CDR3 DNA reads as TGTGCCAGCAGCCAGGGCATTCTTAGAGATACGCAGTATTTT.

The rearrangement uses TRBV20-1 and TRBJ2-3, with D uncertain. The V end lost 7 bases, the J end lost 2 bases, and 16 bases lay between the germline ends. This CDR3 is 14 amino acids long. Germline V lookup: CDR1 DFQATT, CDR2 SNEGSKA (reference sequence). This chain's CDR3 is CSGQDWGFTDTQYF. DNA of the CDR3: TGCAGTGGGCAAGACTGGGGATTCACAGATACGCAGTATTTT.

This clonotype has only a few counts. The chain carries TRBV5-1 and TRBJ2-7; tentatively, D is TRBD1 or TRBD2 (5 bases each). The V gene lost 8 bases and the J gene lost 5 bases, with 17 bases spanning the gap. CDR3 length: 13 amino acids. In germline, CDR1 is SGHRS, CDR2 YFSETQ. The DNA of the CDR3 is TGCGCCAGTCGGACCGGGGCCCGTGACGAGCAGTACTTC. This encodes CASRTGARDEQYF.

The chain's CDR3 is CASSVPLTYSNQPQHF. CDR3 nucleotide sequence: TGTGCCAGCAGCGTACCCCTCACTTATAGCAATCAGCCCCAGCATTTT. V gene TRBV9 combines with J gene TRBJ1-5; D is undetermined. V was pared by 1 base and J by 0 bases, with 11 bases between. The CDR3 length is 16 residues. Germline CDR1 SGDLS, CDR2 YYNGEE.

This clonotype has more than one count but fewer than ten. The rearrangement links TRBV5-6 to TRBJ2-5, with TRBD2 matching over 13 bases. CDR1 and CDR2 (germline): SGHDT, YYEEEE. Trimming took 7 bases from V and 5 from J; bases not matched to a gene: 2. The CDR3 is 13 amino acids. The CDR3 coding sequence is TGTGCCAGCGGACTAGCGGGGGTGGAGACCCAGTACTTC. Translation gives CASGLAGVETQYF.

This clonotype was seen ten or more times. The rearrangement uses TRBV7-2 and TRBJ2-5; the match to TRBD2 covers 12 bases. The CDR3 is 15 amino acids. Unmatched junction bases numbered 2, after V lost 2 bases and J lost 4 bases. Looked up from germline, CDR1 is SGHTA and CDR2 is FQGNSA. The CDR3, as DNA: TGTGCCAGCAGCTTACTAGCGGGGGGGCTAGAGACCCAGTACTTC. Translated, it gives CASSLLAGGLETQYF.

The chain has TRBV7-2 and TRBJ2-5, with 7 bases matching TRBD1. V gave up 7 bases and J gave up 4 bases; unmatched junction bases: 3. Germline loops: CDR1 SGHTA, CDR2 FQGNSA. CDR3 length equals 12 residues. CDR3 loop: CASMTGRETQYF. The CDR3 nucleotides read TGTGCCAGCATGACAGGGAGAGAGACCCAGTACTTC.

There are a few counts of this clonotype. The J gene is TRBJ1-1, the V gene TRBV10-2; 7 nucleotides align to TRBD1. The CDR3 consists of 14 residues. Looked up from germline, CDR1 is WSHSY and CDR2 is SAAADI. J lost 5 bases, V lost 7 bases, and 10 bases had no gene match. CDR3 region: CASTHRGLGTEAFF. CDR3 DNA: TGCGCCAGCACACACAGGGGTCTGGGAACTGAAGCTTTCTTT.

This clonotype was recorded a few times. This chain links TRBV5-5 with TRBJ2-2; possible D gene TRBD1, 6 bases. V lost 3 bases and J lost 6, with 12 bases in between. This CDR3 spans 14 amino acids. The germline CDR1 and CDR2 sequences are SGHKS and YYEKEE (reference sequence). In DNA, the CDR3 is TGTGCCAGCAGCTCTACAGGGTACTCCGGGGAGCTGTTTTTT. Its translation: CASSSTGYSGELFF.

The chain has TRBV7-2 and TRBJ1-6, with D perhaps TRBD1 (6 bases). The CDR3 has 14 residues. V lost 1 base, J lost 10 bases, and 11 bases lay in between. Germline CDR1 SGHTA, CDR2 FQGNSA. The CDR3 DNA reads TGTGCCAGCAGCTTAGTGGGGGCAGCATCACCCCTCCACTTT. It translates to CASSLVGAASPLHF.

This clonotype was detected a few times. The chain joins TRBV5-1 to TRBJ1-2; weak D call: TRBD1 (6 bases). The CDR3 covers 14 residues. Germline values: CDR1 SGHRS, CDR2 YFSETQ. The V gene lost 0 bases and the J gene lost 8 bases, with 14 bases spanning the gap. CDR3 in amino acids: CASSLDGTSGGYTF. CDR3 DNA: TGCGCCAGCAGCTTGGATGGGACATCGGGGGGCTACACCTTC.

The table lists this clonotype with many counts. V gene TRBV19 combines with J gene TRBJ2-1; 8 bases fit TRBD2. J lost 3 bases, V lost 9 bases, and 13 bases had no gene match. The CDR3 contains 16 residues. The germline V gene encodes CDR1 LNHDA and CDR2 SQIVND (reference sequence). The CDR3, as DNA: TGTGCCAGCTTAGTGAGCGGGGGAAACCTCTACAATGAGCAGTTCTTC. Protein sequence: CASLVSGGNLYNEQFF.

This clonotype was recorded a few times. The chain recombines TRBV30 with TRBJ2-4; 7 nucleotides agree with TRBD1. The CDR3 is 14 residues long. The germline V gene has CDR1 GTSNPN and CDR2 SVGIG (reference sequence). The V segment lost 2 bases and the J segment 6 bases; nucleotides outside the gene matches: 7. This CDR3 reads CAWSRDSIPNIQYF. CDR3 in DNA: TGTGCCTGGAGTCGGGACAGCATTCCAAACATTCAGTACTTC.

This clonotype showed up many times. The chain couples TRBV6-2 or TRBV6-3 to TRBJ1-2; D is uncertain. This CDR3 contains 13 residues. The V gene's germline CDR1 is MNHEY and CDR2 SVGEGT. V lost 6 bases and J 3 bases, leaving 11 bases between the germline ends. As DNA, the CDR3 is TGTGCCAGCAGCCTTGGACCGGACTATGGCTACACCTTC. It is translated as CASSLGPDYGYTF.

The chain employs TRBV7-2 and TRBJ2-1; 11 bases match TRBD2. Germline values: CDR1 SGHTA, CDR2 FQGNSA. This CDR3 has 15 residues. After removal of 5 bases from V and 6 bases from J, the junction contained 6 bases not matched to a gene. DNA of the CDR3: TGTGCCAGCAGCCGACTAGCGGGGCGTCCCAATGAGCAGTTCTTC. It translates to CASSRLAGRPNEQFF.

The rearrangement joins TRBV30 to TRBJ1-4; no firm D call. CDR1 is GTSNPN and CDR2 is SVGIG in the germline V gene (reference sequence). V lost 0 bases and J lost 7, with 27 bases in between. The CDR3 is 19 residues long. CDR3 in amino acids: CAWSVRSRNPVGYGEKLFF. The CDR3 nucleotides read TGTGCCTGGAGTGTACGGAGTCGGAACCCCGTAGGGTATGGTGAAAAACTGTTTTTT.